A selection of T cell receptor beta chains follows, all from one sample in a study of regulatory T cells in long-lasting Graves disease. TCRdb called the multiplex PCR reads again in MiXCR, with one record for every CDR3 protein. Among 310,000 or so distinct CDR3 sequences listed, roughly a fifth were seen once. Material: peripheral blood mononuclear cells (PBMCs), obtained when the disease was refractory, from a patient treated with antithyroid drugs. The origin of the receptors is a female donor with Graves disease. CDR3s include the opening cysteine and the closing phenylalanine or tryptophan. A D gene is named only where the DNA matches it firmly. Only part of the rows carry a size: once, few, many, or a class if the clone is expanded.

CDR3 protein: CASSLFAYEEGFGTGELFF
CDR3 DNA: TGTGCCAGCAGCTTATTTGCTTATGAAGAAGGGTTTGGCACCGGGGAGCTGTTTTTT
clone size: few
V gene: TRBV7-2
D gene: NA
J gene: TRBJ2-2

CDR3 protein: CSAGPGLAGGGPQFF
CDR3 DNA: TGCAGTGCGGGACCGGGACTAGCGGGAGGAGGTCCCCAGTTCTTC
clone size: NA
V gene: TRBV20-1
D gene: TRBD2
J gene: TRBJ2-1

CDR3 protein: CASTPVRSRPPYNEQFF
CDR3 DNA: TGTGCCAGCACCCCCGTTCGCAGCAGGCCCCCTTACAATGAGCAGTTCTTC
clone size: many
V gene: TRBV11-2
D gene: NA
J gene: TRBJ2-1

CDR3 protein: CASSGLDPAYGDTQYF
CDR3 DNA: TGTGCCAGCAGTGGGCTCGACCCTGCGTATGGAGATACGCAGTATTTT
clone size: many
V gene: TRBV28
D gene: NA
J gene: TRBJ2-3

CDR3 protein: CASSGGQGVQETQYF
CDR3 DNA: TGTGCCAGCAGCGGAGGACAGGGCGTCCAAGAGACCCAGTACTTC
clone size: many
V gene: TRBV7-9
D gene: TRBD1
J gene: TRBJ2-5

CDR3 protein: CASSSMDSQETQYF
CDR3 DNA: TGTGCCAGCAGCTCAATGGACAGCCAAGAGACCCAGTACTTC
clone size: many
V gene: TRBV11-3
D gene: NA
J gene: TRBJ2-5

CDR3 protein: CSARAPSGRRGLGTQYF
CDR3 DNA: TGCAGTGCTAGAGCCCCTAGCGGGAGGCGAGGTTTGGGGACCCAGTACTTC
clone size: few
V gene: TRBV20-1
D gene: TRBD2
J gene: TRBJ2-5

CDR3 protein: CASSLGRRSQINSPLHF
CDR3 DNA: TGTGCCAGCAGTTTAGGACGTCGGAGTCAAATTAATTCACCCCTCCACTTT
clone size: many
V gene: TRBV12-3/TRBV12-4
D gene: NA
J gene: TRBJ1-6

CDR3 protein: CASSSRGGPGNEQFF
CDR3 DNA: TGTGCCAGCAGCTCGAGAGGGGGGCCTGGCAATGAGCAGTTCTTC
clone size: few
V gene: TRBV7-9
D gene: NA
J gene: TRBJ2-1

CDR3 protein: CASSLARGVTVYEQYF
CDR3 DNA: TGTGCCAGCAGCTTGGCCCGCGGGGTCACCGTTTACGAGCAGTACTTC
clone size: NA
V gene: TRBV5-6
D gene: NA
J gene: TRBJ2-7

CDR3 protein: CASTPLAGGAFNEQFF
CDR3 DNA: TGTGCCAGCACCCCACTAGCGGGGGGCGCCTTCAATGAGCAGTTCTTC
clone size: NA
V gene: TRBV6-1
D gene: TRBD2
J gene: TRBJ2-1

CDR3 protein: CASSERGRITEAFF
CDR3 DNA: TGTGCCAGCAGTGAACGAGGGCGAATTACTGAAGCTTTCTTT
clone size: many
V gene: TRBV2
D gene: NA
J gene: TRBJ1-1

CDR3 protein: CASSVALGARGYTF
CDR3 DNA: TGTGCCAGCAGCGTAGCTCTGGGCGCGCGAGGCTACACCTTC
clone size: NA
V gene: TRBV9
D gene: NA
J gene: TRBJ1-2

CDR3 protein: CSAYFYSNQPQHF
CDR3 DNA: TGCAGTGCTTACTTTTATAGCAATCAGCCCCAGCATTTT
clone size: NA
V gene: TRBV20-1
D gene: NA
J gene: TRBJ1-5

CDR3 protein: CASSARTAFYEQYF
CDR3 DNA: TGTGCCAGCAGCGCTAGGACAGCATTCTACGAGCAGTACTTC
clone size: NA
V gene: TRBV7-9
D gene: NA
J gene: TRBJ2-7

CDR3 protein: CAWSEAEGGEQYF
CDR3 DNA: TGTGCCTGGAGCGAAGCGGAAGGAGGCGAGCAGTACTTC
clone size: NA
V gene: TRBV30
D gene: NA
J gene: TRBJ2-7

CDR3 protein: CASSPVGLVRYNEQFF
CDR3 DNA: TGTGCCAGCTCACCGGTGGGACTCGTGAGATACAATGAGCAGTTCTTC
clone size: NA
V gene: TRBV18
D gene: NA
J gene: TRBJ2-1

CDR3 protein: CASSQVLGAAQHF
CDR3 DNA: TGCGCCAGCAGCCAAGTATTGGGTGCGGCCCAGCATTTT
clone size: NA
V gene: TRBV4-1
D gene: NA
J gene: TRBJ1-5

CDR3 protein: CASSLGGSQETQYF
CDR3 DNA: TGTGCCAGCAGCTTAGGTGGCAGCCAAGAGACCCAGTACTTC
clone size: many
V gene: TRBV7-9
D gene: NA
J gene: TRBJ2-5

CDR3 protein: CASSEWGLAGGFANEQFF
CDR3 DNA: TGCGCCAGCAGTGAGTGGGGACTAGCGGGAGGGTTCGCCAATGAGCAGTTCTTC
clone size: NA
V gene: TRBV10-2
D gene: TRBD2
J gene: TRBJ2-1

CDR3 protein: CSARDQGTGTRYTGELFF
CDR3 DNA: TGCAGTGCTAGAGATCAGGGAACCGGGACTCGTTACACCGGGGAGCTGTTTTTT
clone size: NA
V gene: TRBV20-1
D gene: NA
J gene: TRBJ2-2

CDR3 protein: CASSQVGQITGELFF
CDR3 DNA: TGCGCCAGCAGCCAAGTAGGGCAGATTACCGGGGAGCTGTTTTTT
clone size: many
V gene: TRBV4-1
D gene: NA
J gene: TRBJ2-2

CDR3 protein: CASSPRDTKTQYF
CDR3 DNA: TGTGCCAGCAGTCCGAGGGACACAAAGACCCAGTACTTC
clone size: many
V gene: TRBV6-1
D gene: NA
J gene: TRBJ2-5

CDR3 protein: CASSKLGPGGHGYTF
CDR3 DNA: TGTGCCAGTAGTAAATTGGGGCCAGGGGGTCATGGCTACACCTTC
clone size: many
V gene: TRBV19
D gene: TRBD1
J gene: TRBJ1-2

CDR3 protein: CSASRGLELLETQYF
CDR3 DNA: TGCAGTGCTTCGCGGGGACTAGAGTTGTTAGAGACCCAGTACTTC
clone size: many
V gene: TRBV20-1
D gene: TRBD2
J gene: TRBJ2-5

CDR3 protein: CASSQSGGSLETQYF
CDR3 DNA: TGTGCCAGCAGTCAGTCTGGCGGGAGTTTAGAGACCCAGTACTTC
clone size: few
V gene: TRBV5-5
D gene: TRBD2
J gene: TRBJ2-5

CDR3 protein: CSVEGWTGQETQYF
CDR3 DNA: TGCAGCGTTGAGGGATGGACAGGGCAAGAGACCCAGTACTTC
clone size: many
V gene: TRBV29-1
D gene: TRBD1
J gene: TRBJ2-5

CDR3 protein: CASSYLPQPGTGSYEQYF
CDR3 DNA: TGTGCCAGCAGTTACCTTCCCCAACCCGGGACAGGCTCCTACGAGCAGTACTTC
clone size: many
V gene: TRBV6-5
D gene: TRBD1
J gene: TRBJ2-7

CDR3 protein: CSATRGLAPDIQYF
CDR3 DNA: TGCAGTGCTACCCGCGGACTGGCCCCTGACATTCAGTACTTC
clone size: many
V gene: TRBV20-1
D gene: NA
J gene: TRBJ2-4

CDR3 protein: CATTQAEKLFF
CDR3 DNA: TGTGCCACCACCCAGGCTGAAAAACTGTTTTTT
clone size: NA
V gene: TRBV15
D gene: NA
J gene: TRBJ1-4

CDR3 protein: CASSRLGGKKSGELFF
CDR3 DNA: TGTGCCAGCAGCCGACTCGGAGGGAAGAAGTCAGGGGAGCTGTTTTTT
clone size: NA
V gene: TRBV6-1
D gene: NA
J gene: TRBJ2-2

CDR3 protein: CASSFRTETQYF
CDR3 DNA: TGTGCCAGCAGTTTTCGGACGGAGACCCAGTACTTC
clone size: many
V gene: TRBV28
D gene: NA
J gene: TRBJ2-5

CDR3 protein: CSVEGTGGKRTEAFF
CDR3 DNA: TGCAGCGTTGAAGGGACAGGGGGTAAGCGCACTGAAGCTTTCTTT
clone size: many
V gene: TRBV29-1
D gene: TRBD1
J gene: TRBJ1-1

CDR3 protein: CSAKSGTDHEKLFF
CDR3 DNA: TGCAGTGCAAAGTCCGGGACGGACCATGAAAAACTGTTTTTT
clone size: NA
V gene: TRBV20-1
D gene: NA
J gene: TRBJ1-4

CDR3 protein: CASREGYQETQYF
CDR3 DNA: TGTGCCAGCAGGGAGGGGTACCAAGAGACCCAGTACTTC
clone size: NA
V gene: TRBV6-1
D gene: NA
J gene: TRBJ2-5

CDR3 protein: CASSPGTVPNNEQFF
CDR3 DNA: TGTGCCAGCAGCCCCGGGACAGTGCCGAACAATGAGCAGTTCTTC
clone size: NA
V gene: TRBV3-1
D gene: TRBD1
J gene: TRBJ2-1

CDR3 protein: CSVSFLARLNTEAFF
CDR3 DNA: TGCAGCGTTTCTTTTCTCGCCAGGTTGAACACTGAAGCTTTCTTT
clone size: NA
V gene: TRBV29-1
D gene: NA
J gene: TRBJ1-1

CDR3 protein: CAWSVPSGGYQETQYF
CDR3 DNA: TGTGCCTGGAGTGTACCTAGCGGGGGGTATCAAGAGACCCAGTACTTC
clone size: many
V gene: TRBV30
D gene: TRBD2
J gene: TRBJ2-5

CDR3 protein: CASSRQGENTIYF
CDR3 DNA: TGTGCCAGCTCACGCCAGGGTGAAAACACCATATATTTT
clone size: few
V gene: TRBV18
D gene: NA
J gene: TRBJ1-3

CDR3 protein: CASSLAAGSPRAYEQYF
CDR3 DNA: TGTGCCAGCAGTCTCGCTGCAGGGTCACCTAGGGCCTACGAGCAGTACTTC
clone size: many
V gene: TRBV27
D gene: NA
J gene: TRBJ2-7

CDR3 protein: CASSYRDRNSPLHF
CDR3 DNA: TGTGCCAGCAGTTACAGGGACAGAAATTCACCCCTCCACTTT
clone size: many
V gene: TRBV6-2/TRBV6-3
D gene: TRBD1
J gene: TRBJ1-6

CDR3 protein: CASSQVQAGTEAFF
CDR3 DNA: TGTGCCAGCAGCCAAGTGCAGGCGGGAACTGAAGCTTTCTTT
clone size: many
V gene: TRBV3-1
D gene: NA
J gene: TRBJ1-1

CDR3 protein: CASSSKTGGGGTGELFF
CDR3 DNA: TGTGCCAGCAGCTCAAAAACAGGGGGCGGGGGCACCGGGGAGCTGTTTTTT
clone size: NA
V gene: TRBV5-4
D gene: TRBD1
J gene: TRBJ2-2

CDR3 protein: CASRRPITGELFF
CDR3 DNA: TGTGCCAGCAGGCGACCCATCACCGGGGAGCTGTTTTTT
clone size: NA
V gene: TRBV11-3
D gene: NA
J gene: TRBJ2-2

CDR3 protein: CASRSPGRATNEKLFF
CDR3 DNA: TGTGCCAGCAGATCCCCAGGGCGGGCAACTAATGAAAAACTGTTTTTT
clone size: NA
V gene: TRBV3-1
D gene: NA
J gene: TRBJ1-4

CDR3 protein: CASSPFLGYEQYF
CDR3 DNA: TGTGCCAGCAGTCCGTTTCTGGGATACGAGCAGTACTTC
clone size: many
V gene: TRBV6-1
D gene: NA
J gene: TRBJ2-7

CDR3 protein: CASSGQAPHSPLHF
CDR3 DNA: TGTGCCAGCAGCGGACAGGCCCCGCATTCACCCCTCCACTTT
clone size: many
V gene: TRBV2
D gene: TRBD1
J gene: TRBJ1-6

CDR3 protein: CASSEARPYNEQFF
CDR3 DNA: TGTGCCAGCAGTGAAGCTCGACCGTACAATGAGCAGTTCTTC
clone size: once
V gene: TRBV2
D gene: NA
J gene: TRBJ2-1

CDR3 protein: CASSSTHHHTYF
CDR3 DNA: TGTGCCAGCAGCTCAACACACCACCATACGTACTTC
clone size: many
V gene: TRBV7-9
D gene: NA
J gene: TRBJ2-5

CDR3 protein: CASSFTGGHGYTF
CDR3 DNA: TGTGCCAGCAGCTTCACAGGGGGTCATGGCTACACCTTC
clone size: many
V gene: TRBV7-9
D gene: TRBD1
J gene: TRBJ1-2

CDR3 protein: CASRNRDIASGELFF
CDR3 DNA: TGTGCCAGCAGGAACCGGGACATTGCCTCCGGGGAGCTGTTTTTT
clone size: few
V gene: TRBV7-2
D gene: NA
J gene: TRBJ2-2

CDR3 protein: CASSENRVQQYF
CDR3 DNA: TGTGCCAGCAGCGAAAACAGGGTTCAGCAGTACTTC
clone size: many
V gene: TRBV13
D gene: NA
J gene: TRBJ2-7

CDR3 protein: CASSPSDRSEKLFF
CDR3 DNA: TGTGCCAGCTCACCGAGCGACAGAAGTGAAAAACTGTTTTTT
clone size: few
V gene: TRBV18
D gene: NA
J gene: TRBJ1-4

CDR3 protein: CASCRGSGNTIYF
CDR3 DNA: TGCGCCAGCTGCAGGGGATCTGGAAACACCATATATTTT
clone size: NA
V gene: TRBV10-2
D gene: NA
J gene: TRBJ1-3

CDR3 protein: CASSPRRQRLAGTYEQYF
CDR3 DNA: TGTGCCAGCAGCCCACGACGGCAGCGACTAGCGGGGACCTACGAGCAGTACTTC
clone size: many
V gene: TRBV28
D gene: TRBD2
J gene: TRBJ2-7

CDR3 protein: CASSLALGNTGELFF
CDR3 DNA: TGTGCCAGCAGCTTAGCGCTTGGGAACACCGGGGAGCTGTTTTTT
clone size: NA
V gene: TRBV7-2
D gene: NA
J gene: TRBJ2-2

CDR3 protein: CASSFSPDRAGNTIYF
CDR3 DNA: TGTGCCAGCAGTTTCTCCCCGGACAGGGCTGGAAACACCATATATTTT
clone size: few
V gene: TRBV12-3/TRBV12-4
D gene: TRBD1
J gene: TRBJ1-3

CDR3 protein: CASSRIQGNTYEQYF
CDR3 DNA: TGTGCCAGCAGCCGGATACAGGGCAATACCTACGAGCAGTACTTC
clone size: many
V gene: TRBV28
D gene: NA
J gene: TRBJ2-7

CDR3 protein: CASSLGDRGNQPQHF
CDR3 DNA: TGTGCCAGCAGCTTAGGTGACAGGGGCAATCAGCCCCAGCATTTT
clone size: many
V gene: TRBV7-9
D gene: TRBD1
J gene: TRBJ1-5

CDR3 protein: CSARGALREGARGNTIYF
CDR3 DNA: TGCAGTGCTAGGGGGGCCCTGCGGGAGGGGGCGCGTGGAAACACCATATATTTT
clone size: NA
V gene: TRBV20-1
D gene: TRBD1
J gene: TRBJ1-3